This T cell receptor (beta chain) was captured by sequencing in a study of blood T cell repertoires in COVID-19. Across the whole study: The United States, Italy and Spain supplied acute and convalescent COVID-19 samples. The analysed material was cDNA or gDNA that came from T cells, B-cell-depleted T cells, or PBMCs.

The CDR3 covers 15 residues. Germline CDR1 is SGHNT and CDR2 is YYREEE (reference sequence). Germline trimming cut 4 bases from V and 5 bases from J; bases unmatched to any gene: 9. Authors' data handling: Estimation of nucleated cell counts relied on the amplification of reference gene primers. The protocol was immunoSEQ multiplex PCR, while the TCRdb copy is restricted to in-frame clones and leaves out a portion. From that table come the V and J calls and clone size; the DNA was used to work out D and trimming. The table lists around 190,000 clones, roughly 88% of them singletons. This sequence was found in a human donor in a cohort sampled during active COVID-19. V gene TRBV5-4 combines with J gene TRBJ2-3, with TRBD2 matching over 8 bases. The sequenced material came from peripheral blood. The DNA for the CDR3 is TGTGCCAGCAGCGACCAGCGGGAGTCTAAAGATACGCAGTATTTT. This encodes CASSDQRESKDTQYF.